This TCR beta chain was recorded in a study of Ad26.COV2.S vaccination and SARS-CoV-2 variants. Study at large: Intramuscular Ad26.COV2.S at 5x10^10 or 1x10^11 viral particles. Study conclusions and caveats: Non-spike TCR breadth was similar in vaccine and placebo recipients.

Here immunoSEQ multiplex PCR was the method, and the copy in TCRdb shows in-frame clones only, minus some. The profile covers around 240,000 clones, with roughly 90% appearing a single time and around a tenth taken by the ten largest. The CDR3 sequence is 13 residues long. The V end lost 2 bases, the J end lost 4 bases, and 8 bases lay between the germline ends. The germline V gene encodes CDR1 MNHEY and CDR2 SVGAGI. The sample's treatment: around 19 received Ad26.COV2.S at low or high dose, single or two shots; 5 received placebo; per-sample allocation not given. Collection of the samples took place on day 63 after the first injection of vaccine or placebo. About this clone: The antigen is unknown.

The material was peripheral blood, obtained in a trial of Ad26.COV2.S vaccine versus placebo. The V call is TRBV6-5, the J call TRBJ2-5; D not resolved. This clonotype was obtained from a person between 18 and 60 years old who received the Ad26.COV2.S COVID-19 vaccine or a placebo. The CDR3: CASSYDGSETQYF. The CDR3 nucleotides read TGTGCCAGCAGTTACGACGGTTCAGAGACCCAGTACTTC.